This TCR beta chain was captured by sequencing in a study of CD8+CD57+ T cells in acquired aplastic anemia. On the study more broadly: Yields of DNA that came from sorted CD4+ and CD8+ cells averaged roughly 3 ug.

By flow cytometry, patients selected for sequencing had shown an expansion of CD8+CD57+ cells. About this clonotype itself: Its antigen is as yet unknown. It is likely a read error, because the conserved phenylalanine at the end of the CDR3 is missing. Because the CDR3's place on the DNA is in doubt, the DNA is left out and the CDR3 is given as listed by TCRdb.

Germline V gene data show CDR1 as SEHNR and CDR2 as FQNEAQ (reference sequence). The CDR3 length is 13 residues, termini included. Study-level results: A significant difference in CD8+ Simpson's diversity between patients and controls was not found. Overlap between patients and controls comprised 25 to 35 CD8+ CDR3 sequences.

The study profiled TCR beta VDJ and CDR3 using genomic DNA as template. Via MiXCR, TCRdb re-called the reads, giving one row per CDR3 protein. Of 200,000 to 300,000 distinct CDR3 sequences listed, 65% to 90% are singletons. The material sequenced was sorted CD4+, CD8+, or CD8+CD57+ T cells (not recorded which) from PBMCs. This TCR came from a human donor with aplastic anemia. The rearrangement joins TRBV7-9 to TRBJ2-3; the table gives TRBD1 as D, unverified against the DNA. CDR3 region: CASSLDLTDNTEA.